This TCR beta chain was captured by sequencing in a study of blood T cell repertoires in COVID-19. Study as a whole: Collection of acute and convalescent COVID-19 samples took place in the United States, Italy and Spain. From T cells, B-cell-depleted T cells, or PBMCs came the material, which was cDNA or gDNA.

This clone was recorded a few times. As handled by the study authors: Reference gene primer amplification yielded estimated nucleated cell counts. Only in-frame clones appear in the TCRdb table, and some are missing; sequencing was by immunoSEQ multiplex PCR. V and J calls and clone size are those listed in that table; D and trimming were worked out from the DNA. In the table there are about 220,000 clones, around four fifths of which are singletons. This CDR3 comprises 15 residues. CDR1 LGHNA and CDR2 YNFKEQ come from the germline V gene. V lost 6 bases and J lost 5; bases outside the gene matches: 11.

Sample: peripheral blood. The receptor was isolated from a woman between 50 and 59 years old with acute or convalescent COVID-19. This chain links TRBV4-2 with TRBJ2-5; TRBD2 agrees at 8 bases. CDR3 sequence reads: CASRNRDTGGETQYF. CDR3 in DNA: TGTGCCAGCAGGAATCGGGATACGGGAGGGGAGACCCAGTACTTC.